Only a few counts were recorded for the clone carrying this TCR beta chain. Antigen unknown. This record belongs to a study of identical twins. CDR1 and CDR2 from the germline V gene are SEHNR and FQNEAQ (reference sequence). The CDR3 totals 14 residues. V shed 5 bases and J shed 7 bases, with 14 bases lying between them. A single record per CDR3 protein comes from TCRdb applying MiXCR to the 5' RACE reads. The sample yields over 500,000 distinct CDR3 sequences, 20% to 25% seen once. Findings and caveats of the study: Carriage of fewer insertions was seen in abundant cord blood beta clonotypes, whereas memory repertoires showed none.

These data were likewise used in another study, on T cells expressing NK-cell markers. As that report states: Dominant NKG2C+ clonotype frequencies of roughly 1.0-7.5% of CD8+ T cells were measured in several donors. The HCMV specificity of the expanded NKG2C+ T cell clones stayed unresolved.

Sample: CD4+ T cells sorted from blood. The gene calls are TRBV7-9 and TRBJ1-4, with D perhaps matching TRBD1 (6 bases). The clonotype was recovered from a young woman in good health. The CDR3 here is CASSPGGASEKLFF. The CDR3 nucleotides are TGTGCCAGCAGCCCGGGGGGGGCAAGTGAAAAACTGTTTTTT. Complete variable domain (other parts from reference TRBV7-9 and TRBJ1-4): DTGVSQNPRHKITKRGQNVTFRCDPISEHNRLYWYRQTLGQGPEFLTYFQNEAQLEKSRLLSDRFSAERPKGSFSTLEIQRTEQGDSAMYLCASSPGGASEKLFFGSGTQLSVL.